These 27 T cell receptor beta chains were sequenced from one sample in a study of human T cells and chemical hapten exposure (dated by TCRdb to the early 2020s). The library came from RACE. The listed sequencing device is NextSeq 500. The raw public reads went through TCRdb reprocessing: fastp at Q25, MiXCR clone calling, in-frame beta chains kept. Here each entry gathers all rows of one CDR3 protein and keeps the most common genes and DNA. The sample table records over 65,000 distinct CDR3 sequences; 9.5% to 12% of these occur just once. About 4% of the sample comes from the top ten. The sample's time point label is to be understood as: patch test 1, 2 weeks after DPC sensitization. The sample's treatment or condition label, in plain terms: therapeutic diphenylcyclopropenone sensitization with weekly scalp DPC. The starting material was whole blood, obtained in connection with sensitization to the hapten diphenylcyclopropenone (DPC). The source is a woman in her forties or fifties with alopecia areata. Some clones in this sample may be carry-over from other donors' samples.

The chain is built from TRBV24-1 and TRBJ2-1; 9 positions agree with TRBD2. The V and J ends lost 7 bases and 4 bases, in that order; junction bases with no gene match: 10. CDR3 length: 16 residues. Per the germline V gene, CDR1 is KGHDR and CDR2 is SFDVKD. CDR3 nucleotide sequence: TGTGCCACCAGCGGCAGGGGACTAGCTTCGTACAATGAGCAGTTCTTC. Amino acids: CATSGRGLASYNEQFF.

This clonotype was counted ten times or more. This rearrangement joins TRBV6-6 to TRBJ2-7, with TRBD2 matching 8 bases. The CDR3 contains 14 residues. After removal of 2 bases from V and 6 bases from J, the junction contained 6 bases not matched to a gene. Germline CDR1 MNHNY, CDR2 SVGAGI (reference sequence). The CDR3 DNA reads TGTGCCAGCAGTTACGATCGAGCGGGAGTCGAGCAGTACTTC. It encodes CASSYDRAGVEQYF.

This clonotype was counted a few times. DNA of the CDR3: TGTGCCATCAGGGAGGACTCTGGAAACACCATATATTTT. Its translation is CAIREDSGNTIYF. The chain employs TRBV10-3 and TRBJ1-3, with unresolved D. This CDR3 is 13 amino acids long. Germline V gives CDR1 ENHRY, CDR2 SYGVKD. Trimming shortened V by 6 bases and J by 0 bases, and 6 bases separated the two germline ends.

This clonotype has at least ten counts. The gene calls are TRBV18 and TRBJ1-3; D might be TRBD1 (5 bases). Germline CDR1 and CDR2: KGHSH and LQKENI. This CDR3 spans 14 amino acids. Trimming left V 6 bases short and J 0 bases short, with 9 bases between. In nucleotides, the CDR3 is TGTGCCAGCTCTCAGGGATTCTCTGGAAACACCATATATTTT. Translation gives CASSQGFSGNTIYF.

The sample holds a few counts of this clonotype. The CDR3: CASSTNMETQYF. In nucleotides, the CDR3 is TGTGCCAGCAGTACGAATATGGAGACCCAGTACTTC. The rearrangement joins TRBV28 to TRBJ2-5; D remains unclear. The CDR3 sequence is 12 residues long. Germline CDR1 MDHEN, CDR2 SYDVKM. V was pared by 5 bases and J by 5 bases, with 9 bases between.

This clonotype has only a few counts. The rearrangement links TRBV2 to TRBJ2-5; D tentatively fits TRBD1 or TRBD2 (6 bases each). Germline V gives CDR1 SNHLY, CDR2 FYNNEI. This CDR3 spans 13 amino acids. V lost 5 bases to trimming and J lost 5 bases, with 12 bases between them. The DNA of the CDR3 is TGTGCCAGCAGTCGCCTGGGGGGCGAGACCCAGTACTTC. Translated, it gives CASSRLGGETQYF.

At least ten counts were recorded for this clonotype. The rearrangement joins TRBV11-2 to TRBJ1-3; tentative D call: TRBD1 (5 bases). There are 15 residues in the CDR3. The germline V and J ends were trimmed by 6 bases and 0 bases, with 12 bases remaining between them. Per the germline V gene, CDR1 is SGHAT and CDR2 is FQNNGV. The CDR3 reads CASSIGTSSGNTIYF. CDR3 DNA sequence: TGTGCCAGCAGTATTGGGACTAGCTCTGGAAACACCATATATTTT.

Many counts were recorded for this clonotype. The chain uses TRBV9 and TRBJ2-3, with unresolved D. Germline values: CDR1 SGDLS, CDR2 YYNGEE. The CDR3 contains 13 residues. With 0 bases removed from V and 5 bases from J, the gap between germline ends came to 7 bases. The CDR3 DNA follows: TGTGCCAGCAGCGTAGCTTATGGAGATACGCAGTATTTT. As protein: CASSVAYGDTQYF.

This rearrangement joins TRBV6-5 to TRBJ2-1; D is unresolved. Trimming stripped 1 base from V and 10 bases from J, with 5 bases between. Germline CDR1 and CDR2: MNHEY and SVGAGI. This CDR3 region has 11 residues. CDR3 nucleotide sequence: TGTGCCAGCAGTTACTATGCGGAGCAGTTCTTC. Translated, it gives CASSYYAEQFF.

The chain links TRBV7-2 to TRBJ2-7; 7 positions match TRBD1. CDR1 SGHTA and CDR2 FQGNSA come from the germline V gene. The CDR3 has 14 amino acids. Trimming cost V 5 bases and J 0 bases; bases outside gene matches: 4. The CDR3 DNA reads as TGTGCCAGCAGCGGGACAGTAGACTCCTACGAGCAGTACTTC. Its protein is CASSGTVDSYEQYF. The full variable domain, in which reference TRBV7-2 and TRBJ2-7 provide the parts outside the CDR3, is GAGVSQSPSNKVTEKGKDVELRCDPISGHTALYWYRQSLGQGLEFLIYFQGNSAPDKSGLPSDRFSAERTGGSVSTLTIQRTQQEDSAVYLCASSGTVDSYEQYFGPGTRLTVT.

By frequency in the sample, this clonotype is medium-sized. V gene TRBV4-2 combines with J gene TRBJ2-1, with 14 bases fitting TRBD2. The germline V gene has CDR1 LGHNA and CDR2 YNFKEQ. The CDR3 totals 14 residues. The V segment lost 5 bases and the J segment 8 bases; nucleotides outside the gene matches: 2. CDR3 nucleotides: TGTGCCAGCAGCAAGGGACTAGCGGGAGATGAGCAGTTCTTC. It encodes CASSKGLAGDEQFF.

This clonotype appeared many times. The CDR3 bases are TGTGCCAGCAGTTCTAGCGGGAGTTTGTTCCGGCAAAAAGAGACCCAGTACTTC. Residues: CASSSSGSLFRQKETQYF. The chain carries TRBV28 and TRBJ2-5; 10 nucleotides agree with TRBD2. With 4 bases clipped from V and 3 bases from J, the junction kept 14 bases outside the gene matches. Germline V gene sequence: CDR1 MDHEN, CDR2 SYDVKM. The CDR3 is made up of 18 amino acids. Full variable domain (missing parts from reference TRBV28 and TRBJ2-5): DVKVTQSSRYLVKRTGEKVFLECVQDMDHENMFWYRQDPGLGLRLIYFSYDVKMKEKGDIPEGYSVSREKKERFSLILESASTNQTSMYLCASSSSGSLFRQKETQYFGPGTRLLVL.

This clonotype was counted only a few times. The rearrangement links TRBV7-9 to TRBJ1-2, with 9 bases aligning to TRBD1. The CDR3 is 12 residues long. Trimming cost V 5 bases and J 8 bases; bases outside gene matches: 3. CDR1 and CDR2 from the germline V gene are SEHNR and FQNEAQ (reference sequence). CDR3 nucleotides: TGTGCCAGCAGCCGGGACAGGGAAGGCTACACCTTC. Its translation: CASSRDREGYTF. The full variable domain, with the rest looked up from reference TRBV7-9 and TRBJ1-2, is DTGVSQNPRHKITKRGQNVTFRCDPISEHNRLYWYRQTLGQGPEFLTYFQNEAQLEKSRLLSDRFSAERPKGSFSTLEIQRTEQGDSAMYLCASSRDREGYTFGSGTRLTVV.

This clonotype was seen a handful of times. CDR3 region: CASGPQETQYF. The DNA of the CDR3 is TGCGCCAGCGGGCCCCAGGAGACCCAGTACTTC. The chain uses TRBV5-1 and TRBJ2-5, with unresolved D. V was trimmed by 7 bases and J by 5 bases, leaving 9 bases between them. CDR1 is SGHRS and CDR2 is YFSETQ in the germline V gene. The CDR3 loop spans 11 amino acids.

A few counts support this clonotype. The V gene is TRBV20-1, the J gene TRBJ1-1, with D unresolved. V dropped 6 bases and J dropped 4 bases, with 15 bases sitting between them. CDR3 size: 13 residues. Germline-derived CDR1 and CDR2 are DFQATT and SNEGSKA (reference sequence). CDR3 DNA sequence: TGCAGTGCCTGGAGCACCAGTAGCACTGAAGCTTTCTTT. This gives the protein CSAWSTSSTEAFF.

This rearrangement joins TRBV12-3 or TRBV12-4 to TRBJ1-1; no clear D gene. The CDR3 loop spans 15 amino acids. Between the trimmed V and J ends, which lost 4 bases and 1 base, there was a span of 13 bases. This CDR3 is CASSSFGLQNTEAFF. Here the CDR3 DNA reads TGTGCCAGCAGTTCCTTTGGACTTCAGAACACTGAAGCTTTCTTT.

This clonotype was found many times. The V gene is TRBV7-6, the J gene TRBJ1-2, with 9 positions matching TRBD1. CDR3 length: 15 residues. Looked up from germline, CDR1 is SGHVS and CDR2 is FNYEAQ. V was clipped by 5 bases and J by 1 base; unmatched bases: 5. The CDR3 sequence: CASSQQGALNYGYTF. CDR3 bases: TGTGCCAGCAGCCAACAGGGGGCCCTTAACTATGGCTACACCTTC.

This clonotype was found a few times. The chain joins TRBV7-2 to TRBJ2-5, with 7 nucleotides matching TRBD2. This CDR3 region has 16 residues. Germline values: CDR1 SGHTA, CDR2 FQGNSA. J was trimmed by 3 bases and V by 8 bases; bases with no gene match: 15. The CDR3 DNA is TGTGCCAGCGGGCAGGCTGGAGCGGGACGTAAAGAGACCCAGTACTTC. Residues: CASGQAGAGRKETQYF.

The chain carries TRBV7-9 and TRBJ2-1; 7 nucleotides line up with TRBD1. V shed 5 bases and J 8 bases; nucleotides not matched to a gene: 12. This CDR3 has 15 amino acids. The V gene's germline CDR1 is SEHNR and CDR2 FQNEAQ (reference sequence). This chain's CDR3 is CASSPGGISIYEQFF. The CDR3 DNA sequence: TGTGCCAGCAGCCCAGGGGGTATTTCAATTTATGAGCAGTTCTTC.

The J gene is TRBJ2-7, the V gene TRBV28; perhaps TRBD2 as D (6 bases). CDR1 and CDR2 from the germline V gene are MDHEN and SYDVKM. The CDR3 runs to 15 residues. The V end was cut by 5 bases, the J end by 7 bases, with 21 bases between. CDR3 residues: CASSPPLGGVREQYF. For the CDR3, the DNA is TGTGCCAGCAGTCCTCCCCTCGGGGGAGTCCGGGAGCAGTACTTC.

This clonotype was detected only a few times. V is TRBV20-1 and J is TRBJ1-2; 7 bases agree with TRBD1. The CDR3 runs to 14 residues. Germline lookup yields CDR1 DFQATT and CDR2 SNEGSKA (reference sequence). Trimming took 6 bases from V and 4 from J; bases not matched to a gene: 11. The CDR3 region has the DNA TGCAGTGCACCCCTACAGGGGACCTCCTATGGCTACACCTTC. Translated: CSAPLQGTSYGYTF.

This clonotype was found a few times. This chain links TRBV4-2 with TRBJ2-2; no clear D. The CDR3 is 14 residues long. Germline V gene sequence: CDR1 LGHNA, CDR2 YNFKEQ. The V and J ends lost 0 bases and 3 bases respectively, with 5 bases between them. Here the CDR3 DNA reads TGTGCCAGCAGCCAAGATTTGGACACCGGGGAGCTGTTTTTT. Translated, it gives CASSQDLDTGELFF.

This clonotype has at least ten counts. V and J are TRBV20-1 and TRBJ1-1; tentatively, D is TRBD1 (6 bases). Germline V gene data show CDR1 as DFQATT and CDR2 as SNEGSKA (reference sequence). V lost 2 bases and J lost 4, with 11 bases in between. The CDR3 extends over 13 amino acids. In DNA, the CDR3 is TGCAGTGCTAGACCAGGGGTGAGCACTGAAGCTTTCTTT. This sequence encodes CSARPGVSTEAFF.

There are a few counts of this clonotype. The genes are TRBV9 and TRBJ2-7, with TRBD2 matching 11 bases. The germline V gene encodes CDR1 SGDLS and CDR2 YYNGEE. The length of the CDR3 is 14 residues. Trimming at V came to 4 bases and at J to 5 bases, leaving 5 bases not matched to a gene. CDR3 coding DNA: TGTGCCAGCAGCCCACTGGGACTAGCGGACGAGCAGTACTTC. Protein product: CASSPLGLADEQYF.

The table lists this clonotype with a few counts. This rearrangement joins TRBV14 to TRBJ2-1, with 11 bases fitting TRBD2. V lost 6 bases, J lost 8 bases, and 15 bases stayed unmatched. CDR1 and CDR2 from the germline V gene are SGHDN and FVKESK. The CDR3 runs 17 residues. The CDR3 sequence: CASRPGTSGGRGDEQFF. CDR3 DNA: TGTGCCAGCAGACCCGGGACTAGCGGAGGACGAGGGGATGAGCAGTTCTTC.

The V and J genes are TRBV28 and TRBJ2-2; D could derive from TRBD1 or TRBD2 (5 bases each). Between the trimmed V and J ends, which lost 5 bases and 0 bases, there was a span of 13 bases. The CDR3 totals 16 residues. Germline CDR1 and CDR2: MDHEN and SYDVKM. Here the CDR3 DNA reads TGTGCCAGCAGTACCCGACAGAGGGCGAACACCGGGGAGCTGTTTTTT. It translates to CASSTRQRANTGELFF.

This clonotype was found a few times. The DNA for the CDR3 is TGTGCCAGCAGCCTCAGAATCGGTGCGAGCAATGAGCAGTTCTTC. This sequence encodes CASSLRIGASNEQFF. This sequence joins TRBV7-9 and TRBJ2-1; D gene unclear. CDR1 SEHNR and CDR2 FQNEAQ come from the germline V gene (reference sequence). V lost 5 bases and J 6 bases, leaving 17 bases between the germline ends. CDR3 length: 15 amino acids.